This record looks at one T cell receptor beta chain sequence and its context. Its antigen is unidentified. These data originate in a study of cytomegalovirus exposure and HLA in healthy donors. CDR3 size: 15 residues. Germline CDR1 and CDR2: SGDLS and YYNGEE. Study outcomes and limitations: Despite most TCR sequences being rare, some public TCRs occurred in many donors. As a later analysis revealed, most CMV-associated TCR beta chains appeared HLA-restricted. The authors reported that TCR beta sequences could predict HLA-A and HLA-B alleles. These predictions were accurate for most subjects in the first cohort.

The PCR employed 60 Vbeta primers together with 13 Jbeta primers. The repertoire was sequenced with immunoSEQ multiplex PCR; TCRdb's copy has only in-frame clones and lacks some. The table shows around 150,000 clones, with about three fifths occurring only once. The chain has TRBV9 and TRBJ2-5, with 9 bases aligning to TRBD2. Judging by the DNA end, TRBJ2-7 fits better; the J call may be wrong. This TCR was recovered from an older woman in good health and CMV-seropositive. The sequencing input was PBMCs. The CDR3 region is CASSEGVAGVYEQYF. The CDR3 DNA follows: TGTGCCAGCAGCGAGGGGGTAGCGGGAGTCTACGAGCAGTACTTC.